A selection of T cell receptor beta chains follows, all from one sample in a study of vaccination and CD4 T cells after COVID-19. What these receptors recognize is not known. TCRdb reanalysed the PCR reads using MiXCR and keeps one entry per CDR3 protein. The data show more than 15,000 distinct CDR3 sequences, 45% to 65% seen once. The starting material was cultured CD4+ T cells from blood, obtained after SARS-CoV-2 vaccination. All receptors derive from a human donor with COVID-19. CDR3s include the opening cysteine and the closing phenylalanine or tryptophan. The D gene is left open where the match is weak. A clone size is listed for some rows: how often the clone was seen (once, few, many), or a class if it is expanded.

v_call: TRBV14
d_call: NA
clone_size: NA
j_call: TRBJ1-2
cdr3_nt: TGTGCCAGCAGCGAGCAGGGCTATGGCTACACCTTC
cdr3_aa: CASSEQGYGYTF

v_call: TRBV14
d_call: NA
clone_size: NA
j_call: TRBJ1-2
cdr3_nt: TGTGCCAGCAGCCACCGAGACAGCAGGACATCAAACTATGGCTACACCTTC
cdr3_aa: CASSHRDSRTSNYGYTF

v_call: TRBV20-1
d_call: NA
clone_size: few
j_call: TRBJ2-5
cdr3_nt: TGCAGTGCTAGACCTCATCTAGCGCCGACCTTCCAAGAGACCCAGTACTTC
cdr3_aa: CSARPHLAPTFQETQYF

v_call: TRBV6-1
d_call: NA
clone_size: once
j_call: TRBJ1-6
cdr3_nt: TGTGCCAGCAGCTCTGTAGGGACAACCAGTTCACCCCTCCACTTT
cdr3_aa: CASSSVGTTSSPLHF

v_call: TRBV10-3
d_call: NA
clone_size: few
j_call: TRBJ1-1
cdr3_nt: TGTGCCATCAGTAAGGAGACAGTAAACACTGAAGCTTTCTTT
cdr3_aa: CAISKETVNTEAFF

v_call: TRBV6-1
d_call: TRBD2
clone_size: NA
j_call: TRBJ2-3
cdr3_nt: TGTGCCAGCAGTGAAGCTACTAGCGGGGGGTTAAATTTT
cdr3_aa: CASSEATSGGLNF

v_call: TRBV7-8
d_call: NA
clone_size: few
j_call: TRBJ1-1
cdr3_nt: TGTGCCAGCAGCTTACGGGCAGTCGGATTCACTGAAGCTTTCTTT
cdr3_aa: CASSLRAVGFTEAFF

v_call: TRBV20-1
d_call: NA
clone_size: few
j_call: TRBJ1-3
cdr3_nt: TGCAGTGCTAGAGAGGCCGGAGGGGGAAACCACTATTCTGGAAACACCATATATTTT
cdr3_aa: CSAREAGGGNHYSGNTIYF

v_call: TRBV23-1
d_call: TRBD1
clone_size: NA
j_call: TRBJ1-5
cdr3_nt: TGCGCCAGCAGTCAAGGGACAGCCGATAGGCCCCAGCATTTT
cdr3_aa: CASSQGTADRPQHF

v_call: TRBV11-1
d_call: NA
clone_size: few
j_call: TRBJ2-2
cdr3_nt: TGTGCCAGCAGCGCCGCGGTAACCTCGGGGGAGCTGTTTTTT
cdr3_aa: CASSAAVTSGELFF

v_call: TRBV5-4
d_call: NA
clone_size: NA
j_call: TRBJ1-2
cdr3_nt: TGTGCCAGCAGCTTTGGATATGGCTACACCTTC
cdr3_aa: CASSFGYGYTF

v_call: TRBV7-2
d_call: NA
clone_size: few
j_call: TRBJ2-2
cdr3_nt: TGTGCCAGCAGCTTAGTTTCGGGGTGGACCGGGGAGCTGTTTTTT
cdr3_aa: CASSLVSGWTGELFF

v_call: TRBV6-5
d_call: NA
clone_size: few
j_call: TRBJ2-2
cdr3_nt: TGTGCCACCTGTTATTACGGGATAGGGGCCAACACCGGGGAGCTGTTTTTT
cdr3_aa: CATCYYGIGANTGELFF

v_call: TRBV2
d_call: NA
clone_size: NA
j_call: TRBJ1-6
cdr3_nt: TGTGCCAGCAGTGAGTTCAGAGGGAATTCACCCCTCCACTTT
cdr3_aa: CASSEFRGNSPLHF

v_call: TRBV20-1
d_call: TRBD2
clone_size: NA
j_call: TRBJ2-3
cdr3_nt: TGCAGTGCTAGACTATCTAGCGGTGATACGCAGTATTTT
cdr3_aa: CSARLSSGDTQYF

v_call: TRBV20-1
d_call: TRBD2
clone_size: NA
j_call: TRBJ2-7
cdr3_nt: TGCAGTGCTAGTCGGGGGGACGAGCAGTACTTC
cdr3_aa: CSASRGDEQYF

v_call: TRBV24-1
d_call: NA
clone_size: once
j_call: TRBJ1-2
cdr3_nt: TGTGCCACCAGTGATAACAGGGTTAACTATGGCTACACCTTC
cdr3_aa: CATSDNRVNYGYTF

v_call: TRBV20-1
d_call: TRBD1
clone_size: few
j_call: TRBJ2-2
cdr3_nt: TGCAGTGCTACGACAGGGTTGGTCGGGGAGCTGTTTTTT
cdr3_aa: CSATTGLVGELFF

v_call: TRBV29-1
d_call: TRBD2
clone_size: NA
j_call: TRBJ2-3
cdr3_nt: TGCAGCGTTCGCGCGCCAGCGGGACATACGCAGTATTTT
cdr3_aa: CSVRAPAGHTQYF

v_call: TRBV4-1
d_call: NA
clone_size: few
j_call: TRBJ2-7
cdr3_nt: TGCGCCAGCAGCCAGAATGCTGTGGTCGGCCTCTCCTACGAGCAGTACTTC
cdr3_aa: CASSQNAVVGLSYEQYF

v_call: TRBV7-2
d_call: NA
clone_size: NA
j_call: TRBJ2-7
cdr3_nt: TGTGCCAGCAGCTTAGTGGACACCGTCGAGCAGTACTTC
cdr3_aa: CASSLVDTVEQYF

v_call: TRBV20-1
d_call: TRBD2
clone_size: NA
j_call: TRBJ2-2
cdr3_nt: TGCAGTGCCCCAAAGAGCGGGGGATCCACCGGGGAGCTGTTTTTT
cdr3_aa: CSAPKSGGSTGELFF

v_call: TRBV7-8
d_call: TRBD1
clone_size: few
j_call: TRBJ2-7
cdr3_nt: TGTGCCAGCAGCCAACGACAGGGATCCTACGAGCAGTACTTC
cdr3_aa: CASSQRQGSYEQYF

v_call: TRBV20-1
d_call: NA
clone_size: NA
j_call: TRBJ2-5
cdr3_nt: TGCAGTGCCACAAGGGGTGAAGAGACCCAGTACTTC
cdr3_aa: CSATRGEETQYF

v_call: TRBV6-1
d_call: TRBD1
clone_size: NA
j_call: TRBJ2-7
cdr3_nt: TGTGCCAGCAGTGGGGACAGCTACGAGCAGTACTTC
cdr3_aa: CASSGDSYEQYF

v_call: TRBV6-1
d_call: NA
clone_size: NA
j_call: TRBJ1-1
cdr3_nt: TGTGCCAGCACTCGGACAGCGAACACTGAAGCTTTCTTT
cdr3_aa: CASTRTANTEAFF

v_call: TRBV20-1
d_call: TRBD1
clone_size: NA
j_call: TRBJ2-2
cdr3_nt: TGCAGTGCTACGAAGGACAGGGGGGAGCTGTTTTTT
cdr3_aa: CSATKDRGELFF

v_call: TRBV2
d_call: NA
clone_size: NA
j_call: TRBJ2-4
cdr3_nt: TGTGCCAGCAGTGAACCCGGGCTCATTCAGTACTTC
cdr3_aa: CASSEPGLIQYF

v_call: TRBV28
d_call: NA
clone_size: NA
j_call: TRBJ1-3
cdr3_nt: TGTGCCAGCACTCCTGCGGGGGGAAAGATCTCTGGAAACACCATATATTTT
cdr3_aa: CASTPAGGKISGNTIYF

v_call: TRBV5-4
d_call: NA
clone_size: NA
j_call: TRBJ2-1
cdr3_nt: TGTGCCAGCAGCACCCCCCTCGGCAACAATGAGCAGTTCTTC
cdr3_aa: CASSTPLGNNEQFF

v_call: TRBV4-1
d_call: NA
clone_size: once
j_call: TRBJ2-4
cdr3_nt: TGCGCCAGCAGCCAAGATGGTGGGGCCAAAAACATTCAGTACTTC
cdr3_aa: CASSQDGGAKNIQYF

v_call: TRBV10-3
d_call: TRBD1
clone_size: NA
j_call: TRBJ1-5
cdr3_nt: TGTGCCATCAGTGAAGTTCGACAGGGGCTTCATCAGCCCCAGCATTTT
cdr3_aa: CAISEVRQGLHQPQHF

v_call: TRBV28
d_call: NA
clone_size: NA
j_call: TRBJ1-5
cdr3_nt: TGTGCCAGCAGGGGGGGCCAGCAGCCCCAGCATTTT
cdr3_aa: CASRGGQQPQHF

v_call: TRBV21-1
d_call: NA
clone_size: few
j_call: TRBJ2-7
cdr3_nt: TGTGCCAGCAGCAAAGGGACTAGGCGGTTCGCTAACGAGCAGTACTTC
cdr3_aa: CASSKGTRRFANEQYF

v_call: TRBV5-4
d_call: TRBD1
clone_size: NA
j_call: TRBJ1-1
cdr3_nt: TGTGCCAGCAGTAGGACAGGGGGCGCCTCTGAAGCTTTCTTT
cdr3_aa: CASSRTGGASEAFF

v_call: TRBV28
d_call: TRBD1
clone_size: NA
j_call: TRBJ1-5
cdr3_nt: TGTGCCAGCAGCCGGACAGGGAGCAATCAGCCCCAGCATTTT
cdr3_aa: CASSRTGSNQPQHF

v_call: TRBV10-2
d_call: NA
clone_size: few
j_call: TRBJ1-2
cdr3_nt: TGCGCCAGCAGTGAGAGTGCAGCATATGGCTACACCTTC
cdr3_aa: CASSESAAYGYTF

v_call: TRBV19
d_call: NA
clone_size: NA
j_call: TRBJ1-6
cdr3_nt: TGTGCCAGTAGTATATCAGGGCCGGGGTCACCCCTCCACTTT
cdr3_aa: CASSISGPGSPLHF

v_call: TRBV27
d_call: NA
clone_size: NA
j_call: TRBJ1-5
cdr3_nt: TGTGCCAGCAGTCCCGTCCTCTTGAGCAATCAGCCCCAGCATTTT
cdr3_aa: CASSPVLLSNQPQHF

v_call: TRBV20-1
d_call: TRBD1
clone_size: NA
j_call: TRBJ1-5
cdr3_nt: TGCAGTGCTGAAGACAGGGGGCGTAGCAATCAGCCCCAGCATTTT
cdr3_aa: CSAEDRGRSNQPQHF

v_call: TRBV20-1
d_call: TRBD1
clone_size: few
j_call: TRBJ1-1
cdr3_nt: TGCAGTGTTTCCGGGACAGGGGGGGCAATGAACACTGAAGCTTTCTTT
cdr3_aa: CSVSGTGGAMNTEAFF